Sequencing of this T cell receptor beta chain was carried out in a study of T cell responses to AZD1222 COVID-19 vaccine. V lost 7 bases and J 2 bases, leaving 15 bases between the germline ends. The CDR3 contains 15 residues. CDR1 is MDHEN and CDR2 is SYDVKM in the germline V gene. Libraries were prepared by immunoSEQ multiplex PCR; TCRdb keeps only in-frame clonotypes and omits some of them. The sample gives more than 100,000 clones, about 90% of which show up once; roughly 13% is in the top ten. The chain is built from TRBV28 and TRBJ1-5; tentative D call: TRBD1 (5 bases). The TCR comes from an adult in good health. Sequenced material: peripheral blood, taken on day 0 of AZD1222 vaccination. The CDR3 loop reads CASNPPRVGNQPQHF. The CDR3 DNA is TGTGCCAGCAATCCGCCCAGGGTGGGCAATCAGCCCCAGCATTTT.